These 28 T cell receptor beta chains were sequenced from one sample in a study of Graves' ophthalmopathy and Graves' hyperthyroidism (dated by TCRdb to the late 2010s). Sequencing was carried out with an Illumina HiSeq 2000. TCR beta CDR3 regions were amplified from RNA transcripts for repertoire sequencing. HTBI primers and the Qiagen OneStep RT-PCR kit were used in a first-round RT-PCR, which was followed by a second-round multiplex PCR, size selection and purification. TCRdb applied fastp at Q25 and MiXCR to the public reads, then kept only in-frame beta chains. Merged by CDR3 protein, the rows form single entries marked with the most common genes and DNA. Across this sample there are a few hundred thousand distinct CDR3 sequences, with roughly 21% seen only once. About 46% of the sample is in the top ten clones. Sequenced sample: peripheral blood. Receptor source: a woman between 50 and 59 years old with Graves' ophthalmopathy. Donor details come from another sample of the same person, matched by shared clones.

The chain joins TRBV6-2 or TRBV6-3 to TRBJ1-5; TRBD1 might be the D (5 bases). The CDR3 contains 13 residues. Trimming shortened V by 6 bases and J by 5 bases, and 11 bases separated the two germline ends. Germline CDR1 reads MNHEY; CDR2 reads SVGEGT. The chain's CDR3 is CASSLYRHQPQHF. The CDR3 bases are TGTGCCAGCAGCTTATACAGGCATCAGCCCCAGCATTTT.

V is TRBV20-1 and J is TRBJ2-5, with D maybe TRBD2 (5 bases). The V gene lost 0 bases and the J gene lost 5 bases, with 16 bases spanning the gap. The CDR3 has 15 residues. CDR1 is DFQATT, CDR2 SNEGSKA, per germline (reference sequence). The CDR3 DNA follows: TGCAGTGCTAGAGAGGCGAGGGCCGGGTTTGAGACCCAGTACTTC. Translating gives CSAREARAGFETQYF.

Ten or more counts support this clonotype. The chain combines TRBV6-1 with TRBJ2-6; the D is unclear. V shed 7 bases and J shed 5 bases, with 9 bases lying between them. The CDR3 has 13 residues. Germline-derived CDR1 and CDR2 are MNHNS and SASEGT. The CDR3 reads CASNMGWANVLTF. The CDR3 DNA reads TGTGCCAGCAATATGGGCTGGGCCAACGTCCTGACTTTC.

In its sample, this clonotype was seen once. The junction departs from the called germline gene at one end, perhaps through a read error. The J gene is TRBJ2-5, the V gene TRBV7-7, with 9 positions matching TRBD1. Germline V gives CDR1 SSHAT, CDR2 FNYEAQ (reference sequence). This CDR3 is built from 14 residues. Here the CDR3 reads CASSLGTGIETQYF. The CDR3 nucleotides are TGTGCTAGCAGCCTCGGGACAGGGATCGAGACCCAGTACTTC.

To note about this clonotype: This may be a read error: a much more frequent sequence differs by one nucleotide. This chain uses TRBV18 with TRBJ2-5; TRBD2 agrees at 7 bases. Germline V gene data show CDR1 as KGHSH and CDR2 as LQKENI. The V gene end was trimmed by 4 bases and the J gene end by 5 bases; junction bases not matched to a gene: 4. This CDR3 region has 13 residues. This chain's CDR3 is CASSRAGPETQYF. The CDR3 DNA is TGTGCCAGCTCACGAGCGGGGCCGGAGACCCAGTACTTC.

Ten or more counts support this clonotype. This chain links TRBV6-2 or TRBV6-3 with TRBJ2-5; D uncertain. From germline, CDR1 is MNHEY and CDR2 SVGEGT. The CDR3 runs 14 residues. Trimming took 3 bases from V and 0 from J, leaving 8 bases between them. CDR3 sequence reads: CASSYSPNQETQYF. The CDR3 coding sequence is TGTGCCAGCAGTTATAGTCCCAACCAAGAGACCCAGTACTTC.

The V call is TRBV12-3 or TRBV12-4, the J call TRBJ2-7; no clear D. The CDR3 length is 13 residues. V shed 6 bases and J shed 0 bases, with 9 bases lying between them. CDR3 sequence: CASRFRSSYEQYF. CDR3 DNA sequence: TGTGCCAGCAGGTTCCGGAGCTCCTACGAGCAGTACTTC.

The chain is built from TRBV12-3 or TRBV12-4 and TRBJ2-7, with D perhaps matching TRBD1 (6 bases). CDR3 size: 13 residues. Trimming took 11 bases from V and 3 from J, leaving 17 bases between them. CDR3 nucleotide sequence: TGTGCCTCAGGGGCGGACCCCTACTACGAGCAGTACTTC. This codes for CASGADPYYEQYF.

This clonotype appeared once. The chain combines TRBV27 with TRBJ2-5; 7 nucleotides match TRBD1. Germline CDR1 is MNHEY and CDR2 is SMNVEV (reference sequence). The CDR3 runs 15 residues. The V gene end was trimmed by 4 bases and the J gene end by 5 bases; junction bases not matched to a gene: 10. As DNA, the CDR3 is TGTGCCAGCAGTTCCCGACAGGGCCGTGGGGAGACCCAGTACTTC. The encoded protein is CASSSRQGRGETQYF.

This clonotype was picked up many times. The DNA of the CDR3 is TGTGCCAGCACCTCCGGCTTTAGCAATCAGCCCCAGCATTTT. This gives the protein CASTSGFSNQPQHF. The chain links TRBV6-1 to TRBJ1-5, with no clear D. The CDR3 consists of 14 residues. The germline V gene encodes CDR1 MNHNS and CDR2 SASEGT. Trimming removed 7 bases from V and 0 bases from J, with 10 bases in between.

This clonotype was seen many times. This rearrangement joins TRBV6-5 to TRBJ1-6, with 7 bases that match TRBD1. Germline V gene data show CDR1 as MNHEY and CDR2 as SVGAGI. The V gene end was trimmed by 6 bases and the J gene end by 8 bases; junction bases not matched to a gene: 7. This CDR3 spans 14 amino acids. The CDR3 DNA follows: TGTGCCAGCAGAACAGGGGAGTTTGATTCACCCCTCCACTTT. Translation gives CASRTGEFDSPLHF.

This clonotype was counted ten times or more. The genes are TRBV29-1 and TRBJ2-2; weak D call: TRBD1 (6 bases). V lost 5 bases and J lost 5, with 9 bases in between. CDR3 size: 12 residues. From germline, CDR1 is SQVTM and CDR2 ANQGSEA. CDR3 amino acids: CSVRGKTGELFF. The CDR3, as DNA: TGCAGCGTTAGGGGGAAAACCGGGGAGCTGTTTTTT.

This clonotype has ten or more counts. This chain links TRBV28 with TRBJ2-5; D is unclear. The CDR3 is made up of 14 amino acids. Germline CDR1 is MDHEN and CDR2 is SYDVKM. The V and J ends lost 6 bases and 5 bases respectively, with 16 bases between them. CDR3 loop: CASRPPWGAETQYF. In DNA, the CDR3 is TGTGCCAGCAGGCCCCCATGGGGTGCGGAGACCCAGTACTTC.

The J gene is TRBJ1-1, the V gene TRBV12-3 or TRBV12-4; D is possibly TRBD1 (5 bases). The CDR3 sequence is 15 residues long. The ends were cut back, 5 bases at V and 0 bases at J, with 13 bases in the middle. The CDR3 nucleotides read TGTGCCAGCAGTAGCCAGGGTCTCATGAACACTGAAGCTTTCTTT. Its protein is CASSSQGLMNTEAFF.

This clonotype was seen repeatedly, ten times or more. The rearrangement uses TRBV12-3 or TRBV12-4 and TRBJ2-5; 8 bases line up with TRBD2. CDR3 length equals 14 residues. J was trimmed by 7 bases and V by 6 bases; bases with no gene match: 10. The CDR3 region has the DNA TGTGCCAGCAGAGCACAAGCGGGAGACGGGACCCAGTACTTC. Protein: CASRAQAGDGTQYF.

This clonotype was seen many times. The V and J genes are TRBV12-3 or TRBV12-4 and TRBJ1-3; possible D gene TRBD1, 6 bases. Between the trimmed V and J ends, which lost 3 bases and 0 bases, there was a span of 12 bases. The CDR3 contains 16 residues. The CDR3 loop is CASSLGAPVSGNTIYF. The CDR3 nucleotides are TGTGCCAGCAGTTTGGGGGCGCCCGTCTCTGGAAACACCATATATTTT.

This clonotype was counted ten times or more. The chain couples TRBV6-1 to TRBJ2-7; D remains ambiguous. The CDR3 consists of 14 residues. Trimming removed 2 bases from V and 3 bases from J, with 11 bases in between. Germline V lookup: CDR1 MNHNS, CDR2 SASEGT. The CDR3 coding sequence is TGTGCCAGCAGTGAAATGGGGTCTGTCTACGAGCAGTACTTC. Its translation: CASSEMGSVYEQYF.

The chain joins TRBV24-1 to TRBJ1-1; TRBD1 matches 8 bases. This CDR3 region has 11 residues. J gave up 11 bases and V 11 bases, and 9 bases lay outside the gene matches. The V gene's germline CDR1 is KGHDR and CDR2 SFDVKD. The DNA for the CDR3 is TGTGCCATCTACGGACAGGGCCCCGCTTTCTTT. Amino acid sequence: CAIYGQGPAFF.

The table lists this clonotype with many counts. The rearrangement uses TRBV24-1 and TRBJ2-5; the D gene is possibly TRBD1 (6 bases). Germline CDR1 is KGHDR and CDR2 is SFDVKD. Trimming cost V 3 bases and J 5 bases, with 9 bases left between them. This CDR3 is 13 amino acids long. CDR3 sequence (DNA): TGTGCCACCAGTGATGGGACAACCGAGACCCAGTACTTC. This translates into CATSDGTTETQYF.

This clonotype was detected many times. The chain is built from TRBV6-1 and TRBJ1-1, with D unclear. Looked up from germline, CDR1 is MNHNS and CDR2 is SASEGT. Trimming removed 6 bases at V and 3 bases at J, with 14 bases between. CDR3 size: 14 residues. The CDR3 DNA reads as TGTGCCAGCAGAGTTCGGGTCGGGTACACTGAAGCTTTCTTT. Translated, it gives CASRVRVGYTEAFF.

In this sample, this clonotype turned up once. The chain carries TRBV12-3 or TRBV12-4 and TRBJ2-5; D is perhaps TRBD2 (6 bases). Deletions cut 5 bases from V and 11 bases from J, with 12 bases between. The CDR3 is 11 residues long. CDR3 sequence reads: CASSPGDRQYF. The CDR3 DNA reads as TGTGCCAGCAGTCCGGGAGATCGGCAGTACTTC.

The CDR3 is CASSPGQGDYEQYF. The CDR3, as DNA: TGTGCCAGCAGCCCCGGACAGGGCGACTACGAGCAGTACTTC. The rearrangement uses TRBV7-9 and TRBJ2-7; 8 nucleotides align to TRBD1. Per the germline V gene, CDR1 is SEHNR and CDR2 is FQNEAQ (reference sequence). V gave up 5 bases and J gave up 3 bases; unmatched junction bases: 6. CDR3 length equals 14 residues.

This clonotype appeared many times. This chain uses TRBV29-1 with TRBJ2-5; the D call may be TRBD1 or TRBD2 (6 bases each). Trimming removed 6 bases from V and 2 bases from J, with 10 bases in between. The CDR3 covers 12 residues. In germline, CDR1 is SQVTM, CDR2 ANQGSEA. This chain's CDR3 is CSVGGRQETQYF. In DNA form, the CDR3 reads TGCAGCGTGGGGGGCAGGCAAGAGACCCAGTACTTC.

The chain uses TRBV5-1 and TRBJ1-6; 10 nucleotides line up with TRBD1. The CDR3 contains 16 residues. V was clipped by 3 bases and J by 9 bases; unmatched bases: 9. Germline CDR1 SGHRS, CDR2 YFSETQ. In DNA, the CDR3 is TGCGCCAGCAGCTCACCGGGACAGGGGTCAGCTTCACCCCTCCACTTT. This gives the protein CASSSPGQGSASPLHF.

As to this clonotype: Since a much larger clone is just one base distant, this may be a read error. This CDR3 is missing its conserved last phenylalanine or tryptophan, likely due to a read error. CDR3 sequence (DNA): TGTGCCAGCAGCGTAGCTGAGACTAGCGTCGCCTACGAGCAGTACTCC. It yields the protein CASSVAETSVAYEQYS. V usage is TRBV9 and J usage is TRBJ2-7; TRBD2 aligns across 8 bases. Germline loops: CDR1 SGDLS, CDR2 YYNGEE. Germline trimming cut 0 bases from V and 2 bases from J; bases unmatched to any gene: 7. The CDR3 covers 16 residues.

This clonotype showed up many times. The genes are TRBV30 and TRBJ1-1; 7 nucleotides line up with TRBD1. The germline CDR1 and CDR2 sequences are GTSNPN and SVGIG (reference sequence). Trimming took 1 base from V and 4 from J; bases not matched to a gene: 3. The CDR3 has 13 amino acids. In nucleotides, the CDR3 is TGTGCCTGGAGTGGACAGGGAGGCACTGAAGCTTTCTTT. It is translated as CAWSGQGGTEAFF.

Many counts were recorded for this clonotype. The chain carries TRBV7-2 and TRBJ2-7; D is uncertain. The length of the CDR3 is 13 residues. V was shortened by 4 bases and J by 5 bases, with 12 bases between the two germline ends. Germline values: CDR1 SGHTA, CDR2 FQGNSA. The CDR3 protein is CASSSPQWDEQYF. CDR3 nucleotide sequence: TGTGCCAGCAGCTCGCCTCAGTGGGACGAGCAGTACTTC. Variable domain in full (rest from reference TRBV7-2 and TRBJ2-7): GAGVSQSPSNKVTEKGKDVELRCDPISGHTALYWYRQSLGQGLEFLIYFQGNSAPDKSGLPSDRFSAERTGGSVSTLTIQRTQQEDSAVYLCASSSPQWDEQYFGPGTRLTVT.

This clonotype was recorded at least ten times. The rearrangement joins TRBV4-1 to TRBJ1-1; D perhaps matches TRBD1 (5 bases). Trimming removed 0 bases from V and 6 bases from J, with 14 bases in between. The CDR3 consists of 15 residues. The germline gives CDR1 MGHRA, CDR2 YSYEKL. The CDR3 sequence: CASSQDGARGAEAFF. In DNA form, the CDR3 reads TGCGCCAGCAGCCAAGACGGGGCTCGGGGGGCTGAAGCTTTCTTT.